This entry lists 19 T cell receptor beta chains sequenced from one sample in a study of shared clonotypes between healthy human individuals. TCRdb keeps only in-frame clones here, not all; method: immunoSEQ multiplex PCR. This table holds roughly 510,000 clones, around 79% found once. Sequencing used PBMCs. Receptor source: a middle-aged woman in good health. Some clones in this sample may be carry-over from other donors' samples.

On this clone: A single base is all that separates this from a far larger clone, so a read error is likely. Within the sample, other DNA sequences also encode this same CDR3. The rearrangement uses TRBV29-1 and TRBJ1-1, with D possibly being TRBD1 (6 bases). The CDR3 runs to 13 residues. Germline values: CDR1 SQVTM, CDR2 ANQGSEA. The germline V and J ends were trimmed by 7 bases and 8 bases, with 20 bases remaining between them. The CDR3 reads CSAYRDKDAEAFF. CDR3 bases: TGCAGCGCTTACCGGGACAAGGATGCAGAAGCTTTCTTT.

The genes are TRBV15 and TRBJ1-3; no reliable D call. There are 15 residues in the CDR3. Germline CDR1 LNHNV, CDR2 YYDKDF (reference sequence). The V end was cut by 1 base, the J end by 0 bases, with 7 bases between. CDR3 DNA: TGTGCCACCAGCAGAGTAACTGCCTCTGGAAACACCATATATTTT. Translation gives CATSRVTASGNTIYF. Full variable domain (rest looked up from reference TRBV15 and TRBJ1-3): DAMVIQNPRYQVTQFGKPVTLSCSQTLNHNVMYWYQQKSSQAPKLLFHYYDKDFNNEADTPDNFQSRRPNTSFCFLDIRSPGLGDTAMYLCATSRVTASGNTIYFGEGSWLTVV.

The J gene is TRBJ2-7, the V gene TRBV5-1; D is uncertain. V lost 7 bases to trimming and J lost 1 base, with 27 bases between them. The germline gives CDR1 SGHRS, CDR2 YFSETQ. There are 18 residues in the CDR3. CDR3: CASPRTRAPSILSYEQYF. CDR3 bases: TGCGCCAGCCCGCGTACACGGGCCCCCAGTATACTTTCCTACGAGCAGTACTTC.

The chain has TRBV7-9 and TRBJ2-3; tentatively, D is TRBD1 (6 bases). The CDR3 length is 16 residues. Germline V gene lookup returns CDR1 SEHNR and CDR2 FQNEAQ (reference sequence). V was cut by 6 bases and J by 1 base, with 17 bases left in between. CDR3 loop: CASRLDRHRGTDTQYF. CDR3 in DNA: TGTGCCAGCAGACTTGACAGGCACCGGGGCACAGATACGCAGTATTTT. Drawing the rest from reference TRBV7-9 and TRBJ2-3, the complete variable domain is DTGVSQNPRHKITKRGQNVTFRCDPISEHNRLYWYRQTLGQGPEFLTYFQNEAQLEKSRLLSDRFSAERPKGSFSTLEIQRTEQGDSAMYLCASRLDRHRGTDTQYFGPGTRLTVL.

In its sample, this clone was seen a few times. CDR3: CASRVSPHTEAFF. DNA of the CDR3: TGTGCCAGTAGGGTCAGCCCGCACACTGAAGCTTTCTTT. V and J are TRBV19 and TRBJ1-1, with D unresolved. With 6 bases removed from V and 3 bases from J, the gap between germline ends came to 11 bases. The germline gives CDR1 LNHDA, CDR2 SQIVND (reference sequence). The CDR3 consists of 13 residues.

The gene calls are TRBV27 and TRBJ2-7, with TRBD2 matching 11 bases. There are 15 residues in the CDR3. Germline lookup yields CDR1 MNHEY and CDR2 SMNVEV (reference sequence). V lost 1 base, J lost 6 bases, and 5 bases stayed unmatched. The DNA of the CDR3 is TGTGCCAGCAGTTTATACCTAGCGGGAGGTGGCGAGCAGTACTTC. It is translated as CASSLYLAGGGEQYF.

The chain joins TRBV5-4 to TRBJ2-6; 11 bases align to TRBD1. Germline V lookup: CDR1 SGHNT, CDR2 YYREEE (reference sequence). This CDR3 is built from 15 residues. V gave up 10 bases and J gave up 3 bases; unmatched junction bases: 6. The DNA of the CDR3 is TGTGCCGCCGGGACAGGGGGGTTTGGGGCCAACGTCCTGACTTTC. The encoded protein is CAAGTGGFGANVLTF.

This chain links TRBV4-1 with TRBJ1-5; a possible D gene is TRBD1 (5 bases). Germline CDR1 and CDR2: MGHRA and YSYEKL. The CDR3 loop spans 15 amino acids. The V gene lost 5 bases and the J gene lost 0 bases, with 11 bases spanning the gap. The CDR3 reads CASSSGHYSNQPQHF. The CDR3, as DNA: TGCGCCAGCAGCTCCGGACATTATAGCAATCAGCCCCAGCATTTT.

This chain uses TRBV19 with TRBJ2-7; 9 nucleotides match TRBD2. Germline V lookup: CDR1 LNHDA, CDR2 SQIVND (reference sequence). After removal of 5 bases from V and 0 bases from J, the junction contained 5 bases not matched to a gene. This CDR3 is 15 amino acids long. CDR3 sequence reads: CASSPLAGSSYEQYF. The DNA for the CDR3 is TGTGCCAGTAGTCCCCTAGCGGGGTCCTCCTACGAGCAGTACTTC.

A note on this clone: Other DNA sequences in this specimen translate into the identical CDR3. This chain links TRBV5-1 with TRBJ2-3; possible D gene TRBD2, 6 bases. The CDR3 length is 15 residues. CDR1 and CDR2 (germline): SGHRS, YFSETQ. Trimming shortened V by 2 bases and J by 0 bases, and 10 bases separated the two germline ends. The CDR3 DNA reads as TGCGCCAGCAGCTTAAGGGACTCTAGCACAGATACGCAGTATTTT. This encodes CASSLRDSSTDTQYF. Supplemented by reference TRBV5-1 and TRBJ2-3, the full variable domain reads KAGVTQTPRYLIKTRGQQVTLSCSPISGHRSVSWYQQTPGQGLQFLFEYFSETQRNKGNFPGRFSGRQFSNSRSEMNVSTLELGDSALYLCASSLRDSSTDTQYFGPGTRLTVL.

The gene calls are TRBV7-2 and TRBJ2-5; 7 bases fit TRBD2. Germline lookup yields CDR1 SGHTA and CDR2 FQGNSA. This CDR3 has 14 amino acids. V shed 6 bases and J 0 bases; nucleotides not matched to a gene: 4. CDR3 coding DNA: TGTGCCAGCAGACTAGCGTCCTACCAAGAGACCCAGTACTTC. Translated: CASRLASYQETQYF. The complete variable domain, with remaining parts taken from reference TRBV7-2 and TRBJ2-5, reads GAGVSQSPSNKVTEKGKDVELRCDPISGHTALYWYRQSLGQGLEFLIYFQGNSAPDKSGLPSDRFSAERTGGSVSTLTIQRTQQEDSAVYLCASRLASYQETQYFGPGTRLLVL.

The chain uses TRBV10-3 and TRBJ2-7, with TRBD2 identical over 8 bases. This CDR3 contains 15 residues. V was pared by 6 bases and J by 0 bases, with 7 bases of the junction left unmatched. Germline lookup yields CDR1 ENHRY and CDR2 SYGVKD. The CDR3 DNA sequence: TGTGCCATCAGAGGGGGACTAGGGTTCTCCTACGAGCAGTACTTC. Translation: CAIRGGLGFSYEQYF.

This clone was seen repeatedly, ten times or more. The rearrangement uses TRBV11-2 and TRBJ2-1; 7 bases fit TRBD2. V lost 0 bases, J lost 3 bases, and 5 bases stayed unmatched. This CDR3 is built from 16 residues. CDR1 SGHAT and CDR2 FQNNGV come from the germline V gene. Here the CDR3 DNA reads TGTGCCAGCAGCTTAGATTGGCTAGCGGACTACAATGAGCAGTTCTTC. Translating it yields CASSLDWLADYNEQFF.

The V call is TRBV28, the J call TRBJ2-1; TRBD1 might be the D (6 bases). Looked up from germline, CDR1 is MDHEN and CDR2 is SYDVKM. CDR3 size: 13 residues. V was shortened by 4 bases and J by 3 bases, with 7 bases between the two germline ends. The CDR3 region is CASSYRVYNEQFF. For the CDR3, the DNA is TGTGCCAGCAGTTACAGGGTCTACAATGAGCAGTTCTTC.

The chain carries TRBV5-6 and TRBJ2-3; 7 bases fit TRBD2. The CDR3 consists of 15 residues. The J segment lost 1 base and the V segment lost 3 bases, leaving 5 bases of the junction unmatched. CDR1 SGHDT and CDR2 YYEEEE come from the germline V gene. In DNA, the CDR3 is TGTGCCAGCAGCTCGGATCTAGCGGGCACAGATACGCAGTATTTT. Translation: CASSSDLAGTDTQYF.

The rearrangement links TRBV5-1 to TRBJ2-7; tentative D call: TRBD2 (6 bases). With 0 bases removed from V and 4 bases from J, the gap between germline ends came to 11 bases. The CDR3 extends over 14 amino acids. Per germline, CDR1 SGHRS and CDR2 YFSETQ. CDR3 sequence reads: CASSLGEVEYEQYF. CDR3 nucleotide sequence: TGCGCCAGCAGCTTGGGGGAGGTCGAGTACGAGCAGTACTTC.

This chain connects TRBV6-6 to TRBJ2-7; TRBD2 agrees at 8 bases. The CDR3 covers 15 residues. With 6 bases clipped from V and 4 bases from J, the junction kept 11 bases outside the gene matches. Germline assignment: CDR1 MNHNY and CDR2 SVGAGI (reference sequence). The CDR3 here is CASSSREGRRYEQYF. CDR3 nucleotide sequence: TGTGCCAGCAGCTCCCGGGAGGGTCGGAGATACGAGCAGTACTTC.

V is TRBV29-1 and J is TRBJ1-2; D uncertain. CDR1 is SQVTM, CDR2 ANQGSEA, per germline. This CDR3 comprises 13 residues. Trimming cost V 4 bases and J 4 bases, with 13 bases left between them. The CDR3 loop reads CSVGTNPGYGYTF. The CDR3 DNA reads TGCAGCGTTGGGACTAACCCGGGCTATGGCTACACCTTC.

In its sample, this clone was seen a few times. Different DNA sequences within this sample yield the same CDR3. V gene TRBV30 combines with J gene TRBJ2-5, with a weak D call TRBD1 (6 bases). The germline V and J ends were trimmed by 6 bases and 4 bases, with 15 bases remaining between them. From germline, CDR1 is GTSNPN and CDR2 SVGIG (reference sequence). The CDR3 is 13 residues long. The CDR3 protein is CACQQGGGETQYF. CDR3 DNA sequence: TGTGCCTGCCAACAGGGTGGGGGAGAGACCCAGTACTTC.